The text below deals with one T cell receptor (beta chain). As yet, its antigen is unknown. The sample is drawn from a study of PD-1 blockade in classical Hodgkin lymphoma. V was pared by 5 bases and J by 0 bases, with 3 bases of the junction left unmatched. CDR3 size: 15 residues. Germline loops: CDR1 MNHEY, CDR2 SMNVEV (reference sequence). Broader study findings: Before treatment, TCR diversity in newly diagnosed patients was reportedly lower than in healthy donors. Initiation of nivolumab under 1 year after ASCT led to exclusion of patients. Before treatment, complete responders showed about the same diversity as newly diagnosed patients.

Clones were sequenced by immunoSEQ multiplex PCR, and TCRdb holds only the in-frame ones, with some missing. The sample lists about 15,000 clones; over 80% were seen once. Patients all relapsed after autologous stem cell transplantation, and there was variation in brentuximab vedotin exposure. Material: peripheral blood mononuclear cells (PBMCs), obtained before the second cycle of nivolumab. The source is a human donor with classical Hodgkin lymphoma. This rearrangement joins TRBV27 to TRBJ2-2, with TRBD2 matching over 7 bases. CDR3 region: CASSLGLANTGELFF. The CDR3 bases are TGTGCCAGCAGTCTCGGACTAGCGAACACCGGGGAGCTGTTTTTT.